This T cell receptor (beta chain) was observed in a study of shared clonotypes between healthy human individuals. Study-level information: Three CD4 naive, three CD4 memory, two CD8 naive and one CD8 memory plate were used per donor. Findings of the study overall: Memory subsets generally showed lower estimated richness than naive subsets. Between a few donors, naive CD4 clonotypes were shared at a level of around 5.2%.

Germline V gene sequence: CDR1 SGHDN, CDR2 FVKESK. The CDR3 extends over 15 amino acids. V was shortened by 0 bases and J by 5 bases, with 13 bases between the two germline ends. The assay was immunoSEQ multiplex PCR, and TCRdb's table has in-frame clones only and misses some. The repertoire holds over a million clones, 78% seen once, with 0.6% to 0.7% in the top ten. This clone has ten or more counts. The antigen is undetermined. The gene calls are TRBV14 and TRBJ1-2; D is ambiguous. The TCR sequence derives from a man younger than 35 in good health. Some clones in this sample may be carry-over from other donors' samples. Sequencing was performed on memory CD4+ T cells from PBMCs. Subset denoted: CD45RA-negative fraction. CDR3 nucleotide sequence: TGTGCCAGCAGCCAAGAAAGGACTGGGAGGTATGGCTACACCTTC. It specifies CASSQERTGRYGYTF.